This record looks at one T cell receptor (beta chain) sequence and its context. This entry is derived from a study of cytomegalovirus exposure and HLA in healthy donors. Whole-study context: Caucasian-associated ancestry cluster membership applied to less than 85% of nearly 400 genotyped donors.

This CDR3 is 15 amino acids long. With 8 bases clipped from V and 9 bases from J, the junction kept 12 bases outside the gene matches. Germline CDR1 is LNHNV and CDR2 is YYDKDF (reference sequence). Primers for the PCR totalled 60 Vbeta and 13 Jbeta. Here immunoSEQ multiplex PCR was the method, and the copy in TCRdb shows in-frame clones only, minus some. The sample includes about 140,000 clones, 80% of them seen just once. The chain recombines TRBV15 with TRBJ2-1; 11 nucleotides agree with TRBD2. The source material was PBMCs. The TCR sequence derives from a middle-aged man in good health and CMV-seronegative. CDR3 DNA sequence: TGTGCCACCCAGCTGCGTAGCGGGGGGGCGGGTGAGCAGTTCTTC. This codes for CATQLRSGGAGEQFF.